This TCR beta chain originates from a study of post-analysis software for immune sequencing data. Background on the study: The patients showed relapsing-remitting, secondary progressive and progressive-relapsing multiple sclerosis courses.

Study-wide results and limits: Same-batch samples co-clustered strongly by F measure. Roughly five TRBV segments appeared more often in patients than in controls, and TRBV5-6, TRBV5-1 and TRBV20-1 were among these. A significant reduction in normalized Chao1 diversity was observed in multiple sclerosis patients versus controls.

Turning to this clonotype: What it binds is not known.

Unique-molecular-identifier-tagged TCR beta cDNA libraries were used. One entry per CDR3 protein results from TCRdb running MiXCR on the PCR reads. The sample has 430,000 or so distinct CDR3 sequences; more than 30% are singletons. This CDR3 spans 13 amino acids. Trimming removed 8 bases at V and 6 bases at J, with 16 bases between. CDR1 is MGHDK and CDR2 is SYGVNS in the germline V gene. The receptor comes from a girl aged 2 to 10 with multiple sclerosis. This chain uses TRBV25-1 with TRBJ1-2, with D perhaps matching TRBD1 (5 bases). Sequencing input: blood. The CDR3 bases are TGTGCCAGCGCTGGCGGGAAGGGGAATGGCTACACCTTC. Its translation is CASAGGKGNGYTF.